These 9 T cell receptor beta chains were sequenced from one sample in a study of identical twins. Each CDR3 protein gets one entry after TCRdb re-called the 5' RACE reads with MiXCR. The table shows roughly 1.6 million distinct CDR3 sequences, with under 35% occurring only once. The sequencing input was cord blood. These receptors were collected from a newborn girl in good health.

The genes are TRBV6-1 and TRBJ2-7; 10 bases agree with TRBD1. The length of the CDR3 is 15 residues. V shed 3 bases and J 3 bases; nucleotides not matched to a gene: 5. Germline V gene data show CDR1 as MNHNS and CDR2 as SASEGT. The CDR3 sequence: CASSERDRGDYEQYF. The CDR3 nucleotides read TGTGCCAGCAGTGAGCGGGACAGGGGTGACTACGAGCAGTACTTC.

In this sample, this clonotype turned up a few times. This may stem from a read error, because a much larger clone lies one nucleotide away. The rearrangement uses TRBV20-1 and TRBJ2-1; 13 bases agree with TRBD2. Near its end, the DNA agrees better with TRBJ2-7, so the J call may be wrong. The CDR3 sequence is 15 residues long. The germline CDR1 and CDR2 sequences are DFQATT and SNEGSKA (reference sequence). CDR3 sequence reads: CSARVTSGGYNEQYF. CDR3 nucleotides: TGCAGTGCTAGAGTGACTAGCGGGGGGTACAATGAGCAGTACTTC.

The chain recombines TRBV6-6 with TRBJ2-5; possibly TRBD1 for D (5 bases). V was cut by 2 bases and J by 11 bases, with 18 bases left in between. Germline-derived CDR1 and CDR2 are MNHNY and SVGAGI (reference sequence). The CDR3 extends over 14 amino acids. CDR3 protein: CASSYPSGRYGQYF. For the CDR3, the DNA is TGTGCCAGCAGTTACCCTTCAGGGCGCTACGGGCAGTACTTC.

This clonotype was recorded many times. The chain has TRBV5-1 and TRBJ2-7, with a tentative D call TRBD1 (6 bases). This CDR3 is built from 15 residues. Trimming pared 1 base from V and 2 bases from J, leaving 13 bases between. From germline, CDR1 is SGHRS and CDR2 YFSETQ. The CDR3 bases are TGCGCCAGCAGCTTGAAACAGGGCCGTCCCTACGAGCAGTACTTC. This translates into CASSLKQGRPYEQYF.

This clonotype was counted a few times. The rearrangement links TRBV28 to TRBJ2-7; maybe TRBD2 (5 bases). This CDR3 is 15 amino acids long. V shed 11 bases and J shed 0 bases, with 20 bases lying between them. The germline V gene has CDR1 MDHEN and CDR2 SYDVKM. CDR3 coding DNA: TGTGCCGCCGGGCTTCCGGGGTCTAGCTCCTACGAGCAGTACTTC. The encoded protein is CAAGLPGSSSYEQYF.

V is TRBV25-1 and J is TRBJ2-7, with D unresolved. Per germline, CDR1 MGHDK and CDR2 SYGVNS. Trimming took off 4 bases at V and 0 bases at J, with 10 bases between the two ends. There are 14 residues in the CDR3. As DNA, the CDR3 is TGTGCCAGCAGTGGGGCGACGGGCTCCTACGAGCAGTACTTC. It yields the protein CASSGATGSYEQYF.

The V and J genes are TRBV30 and TRBJ2-1, with D unclear. CDR1 and CDR2 from the germline V gene are GTSNPN and SVGIG (reference sequence). V gave up 5 bases and J gave up 9 bases, with 8 bases separating them. The CDR3 length is 10 residues. CDR3 residues: CAWSQAEQFF. The DNA of the CDR3 is TGTGCCTGGTCCCAAGCTGAGCAGTTCTTC. Full variable domain (rest looked up from reference TRBV30 and TRBJ2-1): SQTIHQWPATLVQPVGSPLSLECTVEGTSNPNLYWYRQAAGRGLQLLFYSVGIGQISSEVPQNLSASRPQDRQFILSSKKLLLSDSGFYLCAWSQAEQFFGPGTRLTVL.

This clonotype was detected only a few times. The chain uses TRBV12-3 or TRBV12-4 and TRBJ2-5; TRBD2 matches at 10 bases. V dropped 1 base and J dropped 11; count of bases not matched to a gene: 10. The CDR3 has 15 amino acids. The CDR3: CASSLVPSGGYEQYF. The CDR3 DNA reads TGTGCCAGCAGTTTAGTACCTAGCGGGGGCTATGAGCAGTACTTC.

About this clonotype: This may stem from a read error, because a much larger clone lies one nucleotide away. The chain recombines TRBV5-1 with TRBJ2-1, with TRBD2 matching 11 bases. This CDR3 has 15 amino acids. The V and J ends lost 3 bases and 6 bases, in that order; junction bases with no gene match: 5. The germline gives CDR1 SGHRS, CDR2 YFSETQ. This chain's CDR3 is CASSSGLADSNEQFF. The CDR3 DNA reads TGCGCCAGCAGCTCGGGACTAGCGGACTCCAATGAGCAGTTCTTC.